The T cell receptor beta chain described here comes from a study of blood T cells in healthy people across ages. From germline, CDR1 is LGHDT and CDR2 YNNKEL (reference sequence). V shed 1 base, J shed 4 bases, and the junction held 9 bases outside the gene matches. The CDR3 runs 16 residues. Remarks on this clonotype: Its target is not known.

Using a J-beta primer mix together with a sample-barcoded 5' primer, a second PCR was run for about 6 to 11 cycles. Template switching added a 12-random-nucleotide identifier to every cDNA molecule. Each CDR3 protein is one row after TCRdb ran MiXCR on the 5' RACE reads. The sample consists of around 1,800,000 distinct CDR3 sequences, about 39% of them appearing once. Findings and limits, study-wide: Long-lived and aged donors differed, with more naive CD4+ cells and higher diversity in the long-lived.

The sequencing sample was made of blood. The chain combines TRBV3-1 with TRBJ1-2, with 7 bases aligning to TRBD1. The TCR sequence derives from a human donor in good health. CDR3 amino acids: CASSQGQGSLAYGYTF. The CDR3 DNA reads TGTGCCAGCAGCCAAGGACAGGGCAGCCTCGCCTATGGCTACACCTTC. The entire variable domain, with the rest obtained from reference TRBV3-1 and TRBJ1-2, is as follows: DTAVSQTPKYLVTQMGNDKSIKCEQNLGHDTMYWYKQDSKKFLKIMFSYNNKELIINETVPNRFSPKSPDKAHLNLHINSLELGDSAVYFCASSQGQGSLAYGYTFGSGTRLTVV.